This TCR beta chain appears in the sequencing data of a study of control samples from healthy donors and cancer patients. This CDR3 comprises 16 residues. V dropped 0 bases and J dropped 11; count of bases not matched to a gene: 12. Germline CDR1 is MNHEY and CDR2 is SVGAGI. Produced via immunoSEQ multiplex PCR; TCRdb's table is partial and in-frame only. In the table there are approximately 190,000 clones, around 93% of which are singletons. The source of this sequence is a man under 40 in good health. Sequencing used blood. This chain uses TRBV6-5 with TRBJ2-1, with TRBD2 matching 8 bases. CDR3 DNA: TGTGCCAGCAGTTACTCGAGGGACTCGGGGGGGAAACAGCAGTTCTTC. This encodes CASSYSRDSGGKQQFF.